Presented here are 14 T cell receptor beta chains from one specimen sequenced in a study of identical twins. Using its own MiXCR run on the 5' RACE reads, TCRdb lists one record per CDR3 protein. The sample records around 550,000 distinct CDR3 sequences, around 15% being singletons. Separately, the same data were catalogued under a study of yellow fever vaccine responses in identical twins.

Material: CD4+ T cells sorted from blood. All receptors come from a woman aged 18-35 years in good health.

The chain carries TRBV6-1 and TRBJ1-5, with 10 bases fitting TRBD1. V shed 6 bases and J 6 bases; nucleotides not matched to a gene: 2. CDR3 length: 13 residues. Germline assignment: CDR1 MNHNS and CDR2 SASEGT. CDR3 sequence reads: CASRGQGTQPQHF. The CDR3 bases are TGTGCCAGCAGGGGACAGGGGACTCAGCCCCAGCATTTT.

The chain joins TRBV28 to TRBJ2-7; no clear D. Trimming shortened V by 6 bases and J by 7 bases, and 19 bases separated the two germline ends. CDR1 MDHEN and CDR2 SYDVKM come from the germline V gene. CDR3 length equals 14 residues. The CDR3 sequence: CASSLPSVVGEQYF. The DNA for the CDR3 is TGTGCCAGCAGCCTACCGTCGGTGGTGGGTGAGCAGTACTTC.

V usage is TRBV2 and J usage is TRBJ2-3; perhaps D is TRBD1 or TRBD2 (5 bases each). In germline, CDR1 is SNHLY, CDR2 FYNNEI. V was pared by 5 bases and J by 6 bases, with 18 bases between. The CDR3 length is 15 residues. The CDR3 region is CASSSGTALSDTQYF. As DNA, the CDR3 is TGTGCCAGCAGTTCCGGGACGGCCCTCTCCGATACGCAGTATTTT.

This clonotype came up many times. One end of the junction is discordant with germline, which a read error may explain. This chain links TRBV5-1 with TRBJ1-5; D remains unclear. The germline V gene encodes CDR1 SGHRS and CDR2 YFSETQ. The CDR3 consists of 13 residues. The CDR3, as DNA: TGTGCCAGCAGTTGGGATAGCAATCAGCCCCAGCATTTT. This translates into CASSWDSNQPQHF.

This clonotype was seen a handful of times. V and J are TRBV20-1 and TRBJ1-2; 8 bases fit TRBD1. Trimming cost V 3 bases and J 7 bases; bases outside gene matches: 4. Germline V gene data show CDR1 as DFQATT and CDR2 as SNEGSKA (reference sequence). The CDR3 totals 12 residues. This CDR3 reads CSASRTGGGYTF. In DNA form, the CDR3 reads TGCAGTGCTAGTAGAACAGGGGGTGGCTACACCTTC.

The genes are TRBV5-1 and TRBJ2-6; D perhaps matches TRBD2 (5 bases). Trimming took 0 bases from V and 4 from J, leaving 11 bases between them. The V gene's germline CDR1 is SGHRS and CDR2 YFSETQ. This CDR3 has 16 residues. CDR3 coding DNA: TGCGCCAGCAGCTTGGCCGGAGGCAGAGGGGCCAACGTCCTGACTTTC. Translating gives CASSLAGGRGANVLTF.

This chain uses TRBV10-3 with TRBJ2-1; 8 nucleotides align to TRBD2. Trimming took 6 bases from V and 4 from J; bases not matched to a gene: 8. The CDR3 is 15 amino acids. Germline V gene lookup returns CDR1 ENHRY and CDR2 SYGVKD. The CDR3 protein is CAISPTSGLYNEQFF. CDR3 coding DNA: TGTGCCATCAGCCCCACTAGCGGCCTATACAATGAGCAGTTCTTC.

The V call is TRBV12-3 or TRBV12-4, the J call TRBJ2-7; maybe TRBD1 (5 bases). This CDR3 has 14 residues. With 9 bases removed from V and 0 bases from J, the gap between germline ends came to 15 bases. This CDR3 reads CASTRTTPSYEQYV. The CDR3 DNA reads as TGTGCCAGTACCCGGACAACCCCCTCCTACGAGCAGTACGTC.

This clonotype was seen only a few times. V gene TRBV12-3 or TRBV12-4 combines with J gene TRBJ2-3, with TRBD2 as a possible D gene (5 bases). Between the trimmed V and J ends, which lost 6 bases and 0 bases, there was a span of 19 bases. CDR3 length equals 17 residues. For the CDR3, the DNA is TGTGCCAGCAGCCACCGACGGGAAGTTGGGAGCACAGATACGCAGTATTTT. Its translation: CASSHRREVGSTDTQYF.

This clonotype showed up many times. The chain carries TRBV12-3 or TRBV12-4 and TRBJ2-1, with a tentative D call TRBD2 (5 bases). V was clipped by 3 bases and J by 6 bases, with 9 bases between them. The CDR3 contains 13 residues. CDR3 DNA sequence: TGTGCCAGCAGTTTCTCGAGGGCCAATGAGCAGTTCTTC. It specifies CASSFSRANEQFF.

The chain employs TRBV12-3 or TRBV12-4 and TRBJ2-5; D unclear. This CDR3 spans 13 amino acids. V dropped 2 bases and J dropped 3 bases, with 7 bases sitting between them. CDR3 region: CASSLFREETQYF. As DNA, the CDR3 is TGTGCCAGCAGTTTATTTAGGGAAGAGACCCAGTACTTC.

The CDR3 sequence is CASSFPWGQPQHF. In nucleotides, the CDR3 is TGTGCCAGCAGTTTCCCTTGGGGGCAGCCCCAGCATTTT. The chain links TRBV6-2 or TRBV6-3 to TRBJ1-5; TRBD1 is a possible D gene (5 bases). Trimming removed 4 bases at V and 7 bases at J, with 11 bases between. This CDR3 comprises 13 residues. The germline V gene encodes CDR1 MNHEY and CDR2 SVGEGT.

The chain recombines TRBV29-1 with TRBJ2-2, with D maybe TRBD1 (5 bases). Germline V gene sequence: CDR1 SQVTM, CDR2 ANQGSEA. This CDR3 has 15 residues. V was clipped by 2 bases and J by 6 bases, with 16 bases between them. The CDR3 protein is CSVERGVSSPGELFF. The CDR3 nucleotides read TGCAGCGTTGAAAGGGGTGTCTCGAGTCCCGGGGAGCTGTTTTTT.

This sequence joins TRBV12-3 or TRBV12-4 and TRBJ1-6; D ambiguous. The germline V and J ends were trimmed by 1 base and 6 bases, with 7 bases remaining between them. The CDR3 sequence is 14 residues long. Written as DNA, the CDR3 is TGTGCCAGCAGTTTAGAACAGATTAATTCACCCCTCCACTTT. Encoded protein: CASSLEQINSPLHF.